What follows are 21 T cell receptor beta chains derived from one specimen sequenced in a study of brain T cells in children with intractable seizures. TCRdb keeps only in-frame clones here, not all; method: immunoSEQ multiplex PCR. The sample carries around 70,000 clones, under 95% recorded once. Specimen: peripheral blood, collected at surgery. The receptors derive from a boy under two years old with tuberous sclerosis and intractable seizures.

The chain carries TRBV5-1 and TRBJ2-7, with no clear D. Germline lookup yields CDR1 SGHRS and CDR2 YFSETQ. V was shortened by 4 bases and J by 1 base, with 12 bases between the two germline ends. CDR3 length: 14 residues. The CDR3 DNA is TGCGCCAGCAGCCCCGAGACACCTTCCTACGAGCAGTACTTC. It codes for CASSPETPSYEQYF.

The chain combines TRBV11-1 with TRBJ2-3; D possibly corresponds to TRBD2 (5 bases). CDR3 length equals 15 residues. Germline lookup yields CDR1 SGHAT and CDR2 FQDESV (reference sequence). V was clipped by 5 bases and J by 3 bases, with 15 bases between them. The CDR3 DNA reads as TGTGCCAGCAGCCGACGTGGGAGTCGTACAGATACGCAGTATTTT. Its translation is CASSRRGSRTDTQYF. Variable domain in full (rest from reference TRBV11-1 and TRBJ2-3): EAEVAQSPRYKITEKSQAVAFWCDPISGHATLYWYRQILGQGPELLVQFQDESVVDDSQLPKDRFSAERLKGVDSTLKIQPAELGDSAMYLCASSRRGSRTDTQYFGPGTRLTVL.

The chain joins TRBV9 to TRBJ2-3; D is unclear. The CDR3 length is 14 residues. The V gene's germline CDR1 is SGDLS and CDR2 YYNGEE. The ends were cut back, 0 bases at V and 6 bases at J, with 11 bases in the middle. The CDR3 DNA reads TGTGCCAGCAGCGTAGCTCGAGCCCGGGATACGCAGTATTTT. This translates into CASSVARARDTQYF. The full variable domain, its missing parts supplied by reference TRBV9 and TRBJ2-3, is DSGVTQTPKHLITATGQRVTLRCSPRSGDLSVYWYQQSLDQGLQFLIQYYNGEERAKGNILERFSAQQFPDLHSELNLSSLELGDSALYFCASSVARARDTQYFGPGTRLTVL.

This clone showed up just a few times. This CDR3 reads CATRASPNTGELFF. As DNA, the CDR3 is TGTGCCACCAGGGCCTCCCCGAACACCGGGGAGCTGTTTTTT. The gene calls are TRBV24-1 and TRBJ2-2; D is ambiguous. The CDR3 is 14 residues long. Germline V lookup: CDR1 KGHDR, CDR2 SFDVKD. Deletions cut 7 bases from V and 0 bases from J, with 8 bases between.

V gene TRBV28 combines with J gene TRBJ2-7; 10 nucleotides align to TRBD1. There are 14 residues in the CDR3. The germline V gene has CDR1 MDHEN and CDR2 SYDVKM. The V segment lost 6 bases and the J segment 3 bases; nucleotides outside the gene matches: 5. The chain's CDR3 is CASRETGGSYEQYF. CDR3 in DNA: TGTGCCAGCAGGGAGACAGGGGGCAGCTACGAGCAGTACTTC.

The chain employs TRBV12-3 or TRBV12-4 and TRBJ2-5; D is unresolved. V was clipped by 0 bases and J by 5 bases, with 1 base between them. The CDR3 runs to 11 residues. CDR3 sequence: CASSLAETQYF. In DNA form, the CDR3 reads TGTGCCAGCAGTTTAGCGGAGACCCAGTACTTC.

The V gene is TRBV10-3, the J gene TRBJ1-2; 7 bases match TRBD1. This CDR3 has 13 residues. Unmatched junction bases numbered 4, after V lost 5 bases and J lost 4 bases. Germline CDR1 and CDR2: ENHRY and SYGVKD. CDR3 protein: CAISLRTGYGYTF. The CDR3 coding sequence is TGTGCCATCAGTCTCCGGACAGGCTATGGCTACACCTTC.

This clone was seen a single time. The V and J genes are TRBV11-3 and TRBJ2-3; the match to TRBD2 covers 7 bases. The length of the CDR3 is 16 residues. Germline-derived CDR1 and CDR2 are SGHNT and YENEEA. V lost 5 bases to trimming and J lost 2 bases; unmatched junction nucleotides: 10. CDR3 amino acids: CASSRGEGLLTDTQYF. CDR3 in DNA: TGTGCCAGCAGCCGGGGGGAGGGACTTCTCACAGATACGCAGTATTTT.

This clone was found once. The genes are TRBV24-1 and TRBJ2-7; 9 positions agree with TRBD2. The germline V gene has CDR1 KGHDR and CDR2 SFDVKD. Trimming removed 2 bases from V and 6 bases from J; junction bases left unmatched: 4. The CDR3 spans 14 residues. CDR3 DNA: TGTGCCACCAGTGATTCGTTAGCGGGAGCCGAGCAGTACTTC. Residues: CATSDSLAGAEQYF.

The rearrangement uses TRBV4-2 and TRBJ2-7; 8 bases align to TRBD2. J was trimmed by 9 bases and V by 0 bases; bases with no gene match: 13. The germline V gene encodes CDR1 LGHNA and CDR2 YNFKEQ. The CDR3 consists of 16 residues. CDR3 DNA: TGTGCCAGCAGCCAAGAGGAAATAGCGGGGCCCCTAGGGCAGTACTTC. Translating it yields CASSQEEIAGPLGQYF.

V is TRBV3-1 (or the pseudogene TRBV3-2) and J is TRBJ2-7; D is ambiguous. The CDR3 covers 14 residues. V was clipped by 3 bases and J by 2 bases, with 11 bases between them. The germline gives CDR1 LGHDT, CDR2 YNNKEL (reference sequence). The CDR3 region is CASSHRVDTYEQYF. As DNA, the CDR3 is TGTGCCAGCAGCCATCGGGTTGATACCTACGAGCAGTACTTC.

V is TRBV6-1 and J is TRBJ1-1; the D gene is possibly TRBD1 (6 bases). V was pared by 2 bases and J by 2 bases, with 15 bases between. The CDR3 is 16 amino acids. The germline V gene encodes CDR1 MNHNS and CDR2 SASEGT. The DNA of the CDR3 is TGTGCCAGCAGTGAAACACCACAGGGCTACAACACTGAAGCTTTCTTT. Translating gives CASSETPQGYNTEAFF.

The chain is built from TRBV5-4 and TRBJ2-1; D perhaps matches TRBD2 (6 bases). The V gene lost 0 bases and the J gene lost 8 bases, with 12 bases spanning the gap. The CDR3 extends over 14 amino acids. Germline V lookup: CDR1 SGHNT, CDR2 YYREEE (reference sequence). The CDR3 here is CASSLVTRGDEQFF. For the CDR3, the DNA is TGTGCCAGCAGCTTGGTGACTAGAGGGGATGAGCAGTTCTTC.

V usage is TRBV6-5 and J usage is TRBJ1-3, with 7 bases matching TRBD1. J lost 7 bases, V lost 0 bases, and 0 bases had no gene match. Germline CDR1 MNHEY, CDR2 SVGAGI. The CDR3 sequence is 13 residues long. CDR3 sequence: CASSYSTGNTIYF. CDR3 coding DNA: TGTGCCAGCAGTTACTCGACAGGGAACACCATATATTTT.

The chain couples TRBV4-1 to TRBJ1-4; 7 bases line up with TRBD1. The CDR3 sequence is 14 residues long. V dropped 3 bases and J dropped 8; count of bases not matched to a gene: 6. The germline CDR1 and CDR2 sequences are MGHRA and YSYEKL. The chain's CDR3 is CASSQYRGEEKLFF. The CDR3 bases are TGCGCCAGCAGCCAGTACAGGGGAGAAGAAAAACTGTTTTTT.

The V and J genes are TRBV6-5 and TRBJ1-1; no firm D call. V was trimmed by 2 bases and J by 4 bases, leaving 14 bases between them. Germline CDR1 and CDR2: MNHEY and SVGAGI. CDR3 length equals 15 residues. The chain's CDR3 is CASSYGRGWATEAFF. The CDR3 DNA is TGTGCCAGCAGTTACGGGCGGGGTTGGGCCACTGAAGCTTTCTTT.

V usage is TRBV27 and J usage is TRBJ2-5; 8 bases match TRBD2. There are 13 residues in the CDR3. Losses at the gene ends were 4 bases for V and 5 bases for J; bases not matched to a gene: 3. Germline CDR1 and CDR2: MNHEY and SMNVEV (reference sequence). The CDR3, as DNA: TGTGCCAGCAGTTGGACTAGCTTGGAGACCCAGTACTTC. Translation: CASSWTSLETQYF.

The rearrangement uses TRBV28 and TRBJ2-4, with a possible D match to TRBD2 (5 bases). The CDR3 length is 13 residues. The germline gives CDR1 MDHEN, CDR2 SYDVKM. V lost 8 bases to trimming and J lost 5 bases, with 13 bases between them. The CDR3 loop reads CASRVGGQNIQYF. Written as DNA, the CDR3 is TGTGCCAGCCGGGTAGGCGGGCAAAACATTCAGTACTTC.

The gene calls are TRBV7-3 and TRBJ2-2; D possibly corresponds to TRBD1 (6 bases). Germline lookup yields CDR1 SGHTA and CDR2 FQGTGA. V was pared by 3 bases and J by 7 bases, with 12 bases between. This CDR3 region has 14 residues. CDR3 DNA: TGTGCCAGCAGCTTCACAGGGTATGGCGGGGAGCTGTTTTTT. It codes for CASSFTGYGGELFF.

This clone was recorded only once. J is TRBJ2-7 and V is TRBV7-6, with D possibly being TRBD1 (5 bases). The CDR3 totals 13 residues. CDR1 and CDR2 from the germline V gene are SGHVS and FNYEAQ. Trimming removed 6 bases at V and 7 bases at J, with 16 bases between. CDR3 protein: CASRGAADGEQYF. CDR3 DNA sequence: TGTGCCAGCAGAGGGGCGGCCGACGGGGAGCAGTACTTC.

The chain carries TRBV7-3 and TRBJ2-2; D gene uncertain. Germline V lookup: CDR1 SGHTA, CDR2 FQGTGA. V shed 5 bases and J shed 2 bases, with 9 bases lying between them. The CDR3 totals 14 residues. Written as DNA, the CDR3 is TGTGCCAGCAGCAAAGACGGTAACACCGGGGAGCTGTTTTTT. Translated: CASSKDGNTGELFF.